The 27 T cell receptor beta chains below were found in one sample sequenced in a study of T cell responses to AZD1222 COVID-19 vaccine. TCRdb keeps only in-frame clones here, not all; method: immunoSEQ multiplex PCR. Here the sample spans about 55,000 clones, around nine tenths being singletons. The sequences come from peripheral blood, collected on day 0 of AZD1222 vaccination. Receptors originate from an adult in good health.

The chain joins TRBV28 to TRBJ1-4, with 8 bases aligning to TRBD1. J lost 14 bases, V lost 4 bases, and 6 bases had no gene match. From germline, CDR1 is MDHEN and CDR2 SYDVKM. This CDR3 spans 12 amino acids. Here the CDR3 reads CASSSRQGRLFF. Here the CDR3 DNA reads TGTGCCAGCAGTTCCCGACAGGGGAGGCTGTTTTTT.

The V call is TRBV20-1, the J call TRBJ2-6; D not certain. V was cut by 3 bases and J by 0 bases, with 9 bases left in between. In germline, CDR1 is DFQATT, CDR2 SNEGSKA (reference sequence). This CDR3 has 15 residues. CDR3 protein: CSASQSPSGANVLTF. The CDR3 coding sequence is TGCAGTGCTAGTCAAAGCCCCTCTGGGGCCAACGTCCTGACTTTC.

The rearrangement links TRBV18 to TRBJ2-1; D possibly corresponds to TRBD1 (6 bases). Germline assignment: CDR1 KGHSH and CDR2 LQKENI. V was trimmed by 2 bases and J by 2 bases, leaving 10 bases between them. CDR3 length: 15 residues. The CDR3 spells CASSPLQGTYNEQFF. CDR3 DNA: TGTGCCAGCTCACCATTACAGGGCACCTACAATGAGCAGTTCTTC.

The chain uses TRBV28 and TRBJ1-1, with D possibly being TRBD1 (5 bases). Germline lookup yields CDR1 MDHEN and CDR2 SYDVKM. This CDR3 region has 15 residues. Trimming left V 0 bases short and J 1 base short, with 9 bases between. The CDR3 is CASSLWVGPNTEAFF. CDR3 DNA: TGTGCCAGCAGTTTATGGGTGGGGCCGAACACTGAAGCTTTCTTT.

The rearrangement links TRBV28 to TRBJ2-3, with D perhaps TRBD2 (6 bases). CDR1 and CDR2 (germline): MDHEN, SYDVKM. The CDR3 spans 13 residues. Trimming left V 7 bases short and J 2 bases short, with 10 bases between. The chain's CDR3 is CASNPGVTDTQYF. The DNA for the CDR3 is TGTGCCAGCAATCCGGGGGTCACAGATACGCAGTATTTT. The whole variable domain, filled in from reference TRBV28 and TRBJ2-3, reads DVKVTQSSRYLVKRTGEKVFLECVQDMDHENMFWYRQDPGLGLRLIYFSYDVKMKEKGDIPEGYSVSREKKERFSLILESASTNQTSMYLCASNPGVTDTQYFGPGTRLTVL.

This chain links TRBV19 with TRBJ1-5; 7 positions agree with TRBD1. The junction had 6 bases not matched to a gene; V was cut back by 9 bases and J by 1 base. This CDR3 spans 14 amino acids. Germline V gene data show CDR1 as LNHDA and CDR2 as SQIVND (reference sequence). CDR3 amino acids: CASRDSYSNQPQHF. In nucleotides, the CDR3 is TGTGCCAGCAGGGACAGTTACAGCAATCAGCCCCAGCATTTT. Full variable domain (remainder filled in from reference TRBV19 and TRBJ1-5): DGGITQSPKYLFRKEGQNVTLSCEQNLNHDAMYWYRQDPGQGLRLIYYSQIVNDFQKGDIAEGYSVSREKKESFPLTVTSAQKNPTAFYLCASRDSYSNQPQHFGDGTRLSIL.

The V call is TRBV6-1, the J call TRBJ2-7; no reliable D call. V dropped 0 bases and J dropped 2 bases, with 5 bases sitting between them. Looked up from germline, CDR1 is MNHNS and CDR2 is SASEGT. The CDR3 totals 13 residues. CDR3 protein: CASSEAITYEQYF. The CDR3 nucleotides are TGTGCCAGCAGTGAAGCAATAACCTACGAGCAGTACTTC.

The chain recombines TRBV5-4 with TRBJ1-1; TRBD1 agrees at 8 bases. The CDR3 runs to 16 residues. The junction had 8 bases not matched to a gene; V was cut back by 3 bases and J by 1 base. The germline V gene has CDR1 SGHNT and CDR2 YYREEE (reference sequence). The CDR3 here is CASSSGQGGGNTEAFF. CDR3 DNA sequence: TGTGCCAGCAGCTCTGGACAGGGAGGAGGGAACACTGAAGCTTTCTTT. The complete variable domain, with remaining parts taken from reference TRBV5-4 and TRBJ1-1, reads ETGVTQSPTHLIKTRGQQVTLRCSSQSGHNTVSWYQQALGQGPQFIFQYYREEENGRGNFPPRFSGLQFPNYSSELNVNALELDDSALYLCASSSGQGGGNTEAFFGQGTRLTVV.

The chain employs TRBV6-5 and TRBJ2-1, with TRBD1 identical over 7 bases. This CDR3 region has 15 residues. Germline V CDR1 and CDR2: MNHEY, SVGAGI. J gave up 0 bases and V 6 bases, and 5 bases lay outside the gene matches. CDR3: CASSLRGSSYNEQFF. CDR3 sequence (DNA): TGTGCCAGCAGCCTCAGGGGGAGCTCCTACAATGAGCAGTTCTTC.

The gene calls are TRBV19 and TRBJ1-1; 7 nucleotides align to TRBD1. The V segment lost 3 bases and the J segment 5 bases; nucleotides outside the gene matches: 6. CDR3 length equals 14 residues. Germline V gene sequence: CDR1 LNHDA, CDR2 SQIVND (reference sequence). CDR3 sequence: CASSITTGRTEAFF. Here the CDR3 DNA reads TGTGCCAGTAGTATTACGACAGGGAGAACTGAAGCTTTCTTT.

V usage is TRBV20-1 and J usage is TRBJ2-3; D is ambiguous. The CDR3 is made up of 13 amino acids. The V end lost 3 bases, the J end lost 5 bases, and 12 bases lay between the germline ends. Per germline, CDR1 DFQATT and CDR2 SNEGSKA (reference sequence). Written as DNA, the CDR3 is TGCAGTGCTAGTCATGGCGTCGGAGATACGCAGTATTTT. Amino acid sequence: CSASHGVGDTQYF.

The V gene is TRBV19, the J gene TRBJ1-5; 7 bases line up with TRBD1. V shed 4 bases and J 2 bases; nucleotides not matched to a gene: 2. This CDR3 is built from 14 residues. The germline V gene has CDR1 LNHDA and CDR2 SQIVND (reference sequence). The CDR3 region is CASSRQGGNQPQHF. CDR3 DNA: TGTGCCAGTAGTAGACAGGGAGGCAATCAGCCCCAGCATTTT.

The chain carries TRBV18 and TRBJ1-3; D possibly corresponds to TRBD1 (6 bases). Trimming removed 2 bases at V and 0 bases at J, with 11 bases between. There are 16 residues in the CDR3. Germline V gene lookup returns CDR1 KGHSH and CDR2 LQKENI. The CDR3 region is CASSPGQTSSGNTIYF. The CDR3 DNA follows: TGTGCCAGCTCACCAGGACAGACCAGCTCTGGAAACACCATATATTTT.

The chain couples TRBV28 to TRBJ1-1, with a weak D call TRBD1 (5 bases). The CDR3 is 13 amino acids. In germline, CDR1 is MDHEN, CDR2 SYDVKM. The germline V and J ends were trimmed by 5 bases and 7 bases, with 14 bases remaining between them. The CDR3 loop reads CASSVPRGGEAFF. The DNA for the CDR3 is TGTGCCAGCAGTGTCCCCCGGGGGGGTGAAGCTTTCTTT.

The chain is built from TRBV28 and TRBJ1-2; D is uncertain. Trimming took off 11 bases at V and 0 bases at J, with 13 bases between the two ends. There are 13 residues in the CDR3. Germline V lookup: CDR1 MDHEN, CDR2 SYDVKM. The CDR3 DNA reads TGTGCCGCACAAACTCTAGCTAACTATGGCTACACCTTC. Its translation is CAAQTLANYGYTF.

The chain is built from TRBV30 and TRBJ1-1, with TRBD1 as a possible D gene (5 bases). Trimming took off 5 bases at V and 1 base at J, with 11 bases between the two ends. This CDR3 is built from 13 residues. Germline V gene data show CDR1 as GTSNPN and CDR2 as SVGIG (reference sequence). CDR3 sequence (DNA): TGTGCCTGGGCCAACGGGGCGAACACTGAAGCTTTCTTT. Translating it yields CAWANGANTEAFF.

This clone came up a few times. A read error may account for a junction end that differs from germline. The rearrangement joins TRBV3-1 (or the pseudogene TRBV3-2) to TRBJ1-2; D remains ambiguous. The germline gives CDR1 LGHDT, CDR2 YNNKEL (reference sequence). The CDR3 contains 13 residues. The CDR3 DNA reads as TGTGCCAGCAGCCAAGATCGAGAGGGCAGCCGCGCCTTC. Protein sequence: CASSQDREGSRAF.

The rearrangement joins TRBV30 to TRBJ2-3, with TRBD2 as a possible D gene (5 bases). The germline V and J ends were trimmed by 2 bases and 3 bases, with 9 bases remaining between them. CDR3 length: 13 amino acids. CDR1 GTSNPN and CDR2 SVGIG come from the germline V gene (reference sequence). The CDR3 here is CAWSWPGTDTQYF. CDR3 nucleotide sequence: TGTGCCTGGAGTTGGCCGGGGACAGATACGCAGTATTTT.

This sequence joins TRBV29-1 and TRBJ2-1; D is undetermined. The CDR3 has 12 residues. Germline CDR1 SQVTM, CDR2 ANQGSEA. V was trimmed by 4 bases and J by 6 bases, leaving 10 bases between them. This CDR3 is CSVGPVGNEQFF. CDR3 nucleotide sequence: TGCAGCGTTGGTCCTGTCGGCAATGAGCAGTTCTTC.

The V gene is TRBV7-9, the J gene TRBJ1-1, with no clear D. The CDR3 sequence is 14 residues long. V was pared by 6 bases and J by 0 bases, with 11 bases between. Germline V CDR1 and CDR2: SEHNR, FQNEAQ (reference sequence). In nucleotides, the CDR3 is TGTGCCAGCAGGACCGGTAACATGAACACTGAAGCTTTCTTT. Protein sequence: CASRTGNMNTEAFF.

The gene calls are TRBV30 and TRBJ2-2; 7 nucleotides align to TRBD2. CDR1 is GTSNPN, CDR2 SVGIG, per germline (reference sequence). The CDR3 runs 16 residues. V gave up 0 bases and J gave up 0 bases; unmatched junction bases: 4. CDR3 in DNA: TGTGCCTGGAGTGTATCTGGGAGGGCGAACACCGGGGAGCTGTTTTTT. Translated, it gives CAWSVSGRANTGELFF.

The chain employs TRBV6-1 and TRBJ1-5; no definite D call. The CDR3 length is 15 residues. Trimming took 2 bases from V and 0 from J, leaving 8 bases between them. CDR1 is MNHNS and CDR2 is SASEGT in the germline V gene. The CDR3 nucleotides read TGTGCCAGCAGTGAAATCGATTTTAGCAATCAGCCCCAGCATTTT. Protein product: CASSEIDFSNQPQHF.

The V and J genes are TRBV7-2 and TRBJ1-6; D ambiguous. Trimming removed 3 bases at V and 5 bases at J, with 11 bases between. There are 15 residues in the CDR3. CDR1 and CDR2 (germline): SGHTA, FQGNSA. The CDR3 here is CASSLNLYHNSPLHF. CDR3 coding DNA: TGTGCCAGCAGCTTGAACCTGTACCATAATTCACCCCTCCACTTT.

This CDR3 reads CASSQWVGQPQHF. The CDR3 DNA reads as TGTGCCAGCAGCCAATGGGTGGGTCAGCCCCAGCATTTT. This chain links TRBV14 with TRBJ1-5; no clear D gene. In germline, CDR1 is SGHDN, CDR2 FVKESK. This CDR3 spans 13 amino acids. V was clipped by 2 bases and J by 6 bases, with 8 bases between them.

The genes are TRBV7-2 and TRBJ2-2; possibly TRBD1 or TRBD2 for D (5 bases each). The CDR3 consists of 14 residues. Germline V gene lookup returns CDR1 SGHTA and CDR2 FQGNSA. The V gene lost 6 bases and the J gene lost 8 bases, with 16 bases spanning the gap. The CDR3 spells CASRTSGGRGELFF. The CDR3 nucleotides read TGTGCCAGCAGGACCAGTGGGGGTCGAGGGGAGCTGTTTTTT.

The CDR3 loop reads CASRSVQETQYF. DNA for the CDR3: TGTGCCAGCAGATCTGTACAAGAGACCCAGTACTTC. The J gene is TRBJ2-5, the V gene TRBV7-9; D uncertain. Germline V gene lookup returns CDR1 SEHNR and CDR2 FQNEAQ (reference sequence). The CDR3 is made up of 12 amino acids. Trimming pared 6 bases from V and 2 bases from J, leaving 7 bases between.

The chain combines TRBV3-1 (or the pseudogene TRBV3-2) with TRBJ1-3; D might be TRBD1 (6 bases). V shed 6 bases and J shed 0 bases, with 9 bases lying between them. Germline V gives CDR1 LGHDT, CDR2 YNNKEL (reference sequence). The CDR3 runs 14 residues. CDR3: CASSTGTSGNTIYF. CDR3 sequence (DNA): TGTGCCAGCAGTACAGGGACCTCTGGAAACACCATATATTTT.